This entry lists 31 T cell receptor beta chains sequenced from one sample in a study of CD4 T cells in relation to SARS-CoV-2 and coronaviruses. Clones were read by immunoSEQ multiplex PCR, and TCRdb kept only the in-frame ones, dropping some. Here the sample spans some 44,000 clones, approximately 80% being singletons. Antigens of these TCRs are unknown. Material for sequencing was naive CD4+ T cells from PBMCs, cultured in vitro. As to subset: naive CD4+ T cells isolated by negative enrichment. Receptors were obtained from an adult with COVID-19.

On this clone: Germline is not matched at one junction end, which may reflect a read error. The rearrangement links TRBV2 to TRBJ2-4, with 12 bases lining up with TRBD2. This CDR3 contains 15 residues. Germline V lookup: CDR1 SNHLY, CDR2 FYNNEI. The CDR3 region is CASREGLAGRNIQYF. In DNA form, the CDR3 reads TGTGCCAGCAGGGAAGGACTAGCGGGGCGAAACATTCAGTACTTC.

This chain links TRBV7-9 with TRBJ2-1, with D perhaps matching TRBD2 (6 bases). Germline CDR1 is SEHNR and CDR2 is FQNEAQ (reference sequence). Trimming cost V 1 base and J 3 bases, with 10 bases left between them. The CDR3 totals 15 residues. The CDR3: CASSLGLAFYNEQFF. In nucleotides, the CDR3 is TGTGCCAGCAGCTTAGGGCTAGCGTTCTACAATGAGCAGTTCTTC.

The V and J genes are TRBV28 and TRBJ1-6; maybe TRBD1 (6 bases). The CDR3 spans 15 residues. The ends were cut back, 5 bases at V and 9 bases at J, with 17 bases in the middle. Per germline, CDR1 MDHEN and CDR2 SYDVKM. The CDR3, as DNA: TGTGCCAGCAGTGCCACGCAGGGGTCAGGTTCACCCCTCCACTTT. Its translation is CASSATQGSGSPLHF.

The chain is built from TRBV7-8 and TRBJ2-5; 15 bases are a match to TRBD2. This CDR3 spans 18 amino acids. V trimming: 2 bases; J trimming: 3 bases; junction bases outside the gene matches: 7. The germline V gene has CDR1 SGHVS and CDR2 FQNEAQ. This CDR3 is CASSLPERTSGREETQYF. CDR3 sequence (DNA): TGTGCCAGCAGCTTACCCGAACGGACTAGCGGGAGGGAAGAGACCCAGTACTTC.

This rearrangement joins TRBV6-5 to TRBJ2-1; a weak D match, TRBD2 (6 bases). CDR1 and CDR2 from the germline V gene are MNHEY and SVGAGI. The CDR3 is made up of 16 amino acids. V was clipped by 4 bases and J by 9 bases, with 22 bases between them. CDR3 region: CASSLGLAGSVTEQFF. The CDR3, as DNA: TGTGCCAGCAGTTTAGGTCTTGCGGGATCGGTAACTGAGCAGTTCTTC.

This rearrangement joins TRBV24-1 to TRBJ2-2, with a possible D match to TRBD1 (7 bases). V shed 3 bases and J shed 4 bases, with 20 bases lying between them. Germline CDR1 and CDR2: KGHDR and SFDVKD. The CDR3 consists of 18 residues. As DNA, the CDR3 is TGTGCCACCAGTGATCCCAGGGCGGGGACAGACTTCACCGGGGAGCTGTTTTTT. Its protein is CATSDPRAGTDFTGELFF.

This chain uses TRBV7-9 with TRBJ1-1, with D hard to call. V was pared by 4 bases and J by 0 bases, with 15 bases between. The germline CDR1 and CDR2 sequences are SEHNR and FQNEAQ (reference sequence). The length of the CDR3 is 16 residues. Written as DNA, the CDR3 is TGTGCCAGCAGCTCCCGGGAGCCCCGAGTGAACACTGAAGCTTTCTTT. Protein product: CASSSREPRVNTEAFF. Complete variable domain (other parts from reference TRBV7-9 and TRBJ1-1): DTGVSQNPRHKITKRGQNVTFRCDPISEHNRLYWYRQTLGQGPEFLTYFQNEAQLEKSRLLSDRFSAERPKGSFSTLEIQRTEQGDSAMYLCASSSREPRVNTEAFFGQGTRLTVV.

This chain uses TRBV5-6 with TRBJ2-1, with 9 bases fitting TRBD1. The junction had 1 base not matched to a gene; V was cut back by 5 bases and J by 1 base. Germline V gives CDR1 SGHDT, CDR2 YYEEEE. This CDR3 comprises 14 residues. The CDR3 DNA reads as TGTGCCAGCAGAGGACAGGGGTCCTACAATGAGCAGTTCTTC. As protein: CASRGQGSYNEQFF.

This clone was picked up one time. This rearrangement joins TRBV15 to TRBJ2-3; 9 bases match TRBD2. The CDR3 runs 16 residues. The V segment lost 6 bases and the J segment 3 bases; nucleotides outside the gene matches: 10. Per the germline V gene, CDR1 is LNHNV and CDR2 is YYDKDF (reference sequence). The CDR3 region has the DNA TGTGCCACCAGAACCATAGCGGGAGTCTGGACAGATACGCAGTATTTT. It specifies CATRTIAGVWTDTQYF.

The chain is built from TRBV9 and TRBJ2-1; TRBD2 agrees at 12 bases. V lost 6 bases and J lost 5; bases outside the gene matches: 3. There are 14 residues in the CDR3. Germline assignment: CDR1 SGDLS and CDR2 YYNGEE. For the CDR3, the DNA is TGTGCCAGCACCAGACTAGCGGGGGACAATGAGCAGTTCTTC. Amino acid sequence: CASTRLAGDNEQFF. Using reference TRBV9 and TRBJ2-1 for the parts outside the CDR3, the full variable domain is DSGVTQTPKHLITATGQRVTLRCSPRSGDLSVYWYQQSLDQGLQFLIQYYNGEERAKGNILERFSAQQFPDLHSELNLSSLELGDSALYFCASTRLAGDNEQFFGPGTRLTVL.

This chain joins TRBV9 and TRBJ2-3; 7 bases are a match to TRBD2. Losses at the gene ends were 0 bases for V and 1 base for J; bases not matched to a gene: 5. The CDR3 sequence is 16 residues long. Germline V gives CDR1 SGDLS, CDR2 YYNGEE. CDR3 DNA sequence: TGTGCCAGCAGCGTAGGGGCGGGAGAGGGCACAGATACGCAGTATTTT. This encodes CASSVGAGEGTDTQYF.

V gene TRBV6-2 or TRBV6-3 combines with J gene TRBJ1-5; no reliable D call. V lost 1 base and J 3 bases, leaving 7 bases between the germline ends. The CDR3 sequence is 14 residues long. Per the germline V gene, CDR1 is MNHEY and CDR2 is SVGEGT. The CDR3 spells CASSYLAYNQPQHF. The CDR3 DNA sequence: TGTGCCAGCAGTTACTTGGCTTACAATCAGCCCCAGCATTTT.

This chain links TRBV4-1 with TRBJ2-3; D not certain. The V end was cut by 0 bases, the J end by 2 bases, with 6 bases between. The CDR3 runs to 14 residues. From germline, CDR1 is MGHRA and CDR2 YSYEKL. In nucleotides, the CDR3 is TGCGCCAGCAGCCAAGATTCAGTCACAGATACGCAGTATTTT. Its translation is CASSQDSVTDTQYF.

V usage is TRBV5-5 and J usage is TRBJ2-7, with 7 bases that match TRBD2. V dropped 3 bases and J dropped 0; count of bases not matched to a gene: 6. The germline V gene has CDR1 SGHKS and CDR2 YYEKEE (reference sequence). CDR3 length: 15 residues. CDR3 protein: CASSSGLAASYEQYF. Written as DNA, the CDR3 is TGTGCCAGCAGCTCGGGGCTAGCGGCCTCCTACGAGCAGTACTTC.

The CDR3 DNA reads as TGCGCCAGCAGCCCGGACCAGGCGACCTCCTACAATGAGCAGTTCTTC. Translation gives CASSPDQATSYNEQFF. V usage is TRBV5-1 and J usage is TRBJ2-1; D ambiguous. Trimming pared 4 bases from V and 0 bases from J, leaving 14 bases between. CDR1 SGHRS and CDR2 YFSETQ come from the germline V gene. CDR3 length equals 16 residues.

V gene TRBV7-9 combines with J gene TRBJ1-3; D remains unclear. V shed 2 bases and J shed 13 bases, with 18 bases lying between them. CDR1 is SEHNR, CDR2 FQNEAQ, per germline (reference sequence). The CDR3 has 14 residues. The CDR3 DNA reads TGTGCCAGCAGCTTAAGGCTGGACTATTCGTTGATATATTTT. This gives the protein CASSLRLDYSLIYF.

The chain couples TRBV2 to TRBJ2-5; D is unresolved. Looked up from germline, CDR1 is SNHLY and CDR2 is FYNNEI. There are 10 residues in the CDR3. The germline V and J ends were trimmed by 4 bases and 4 bases, with 1 base remaining between them. CDR3 loop: CASSGETQYF. The CDR3 DNA reads TGTGCCAGCAGTGGAGAGACCCAGTACTTC.

The gene calls are TRBV7-9 and TRBJ2-7; 10 nucleotides agree with TRBD2. The V gene's germline CDR1 is SEHNR and CDR2 FQNEAQ (reference sequence). CDR3 length: 14 residues. With 6 bases clipped from V and 3 bases from J, the junction kept 5 bases outside the gene matches. The CDR3 coding sequence is TGTGCCAGCAGGGGAGCGGGAGGGCTCTACGAGCAGTACTTC. It yields the protein CASRGAGGLYEQYF.

This clone was counted a few times. V usage is TRBV4-1 and J usage is TRBJ1-1; the D is unclear. Germline V gene sequence: CDR1 MGHRA, CDR2 YSYEKL. Trimming removed 3 bases from V and 0 bases from J, with 11 bases in between. CDR3 size: 15 residues. CDR3 region: CASSQPPGLNTEAFF. The CDR3 DNA is TGCGCCAGCAGCCAGCCACCGGGCCTGAACACTGAAGCTTTCTTT.

For the CDR3, the DNA is TGTGCCAGCAGTTTATGGTCAGGGGGTCAGGATACGCAGTATTTT. This codes for CASSLWSGGQDTQYF. The V gene is TRBV28, the J gene TRBJ2-3, with 7 bases identical to TRBD1. The germline V gene encodes CDR1 MDHEN and CDR2 SYDVKM. After removal of 0 bases from V and 6 bases from J, the junction contained 6 bases not matched to a gene. This CDR3 region has 15 residues.

The gene calls are TRBV19 and TRBJ2-6; D not certain. Germline-derived CDR1 and CDR2 are LNHDA and SQIVND (reference sequence). The length of the CDR3 is 18 residues. V was trimmed by 3 bases and J by 0 bases, leaving 15 bases between them. This chain's CDR3 is CASSIVVFASSGANVLTF. The CDR3 coding sequence is TGTGCCAGTAGTATTGTAGTGTTTGCTAGCTCTGGGGCCAACGTCCTGACTTTC. The whole variable domain, remainder taken from reference TRBV19 and TRBJ2-6, is DGGITQSPKYLFRKEGQNVTLSCEQNLNHDAMYWYRQDPGQGLRLIYYSQIVNDFQKGDIAEGYSVSREKKESFPLTVTSAQKNPTAFYLCASSIVVFASSGANVLTFGAGSRLTVL.

The J gene is TRBJ2-5, the V gene TRBV6-2 or TRBV6-3; 7 positions match TRBD1. V was clipped by 3 bases and J by 5 bases; unmatched bases: 12. The germline gives CDR1 MNHEY, CDR2 SVGEGT. This CDR3 has 16 residues. The CDR3 loop reads CASSYFLQGVSETQYF. DNA for the CDR3: TGTGCCAGCAGTTATTTCCTCCAGGGGGTGTCGGAGACCCAGTACTTC.

The chain couples TRBV28 to TRBJ2-7, with a tentative D call TRBD1 (6 bases). Germline V gene data show CDR1 as MDHEN and CDR2 as SYDVKM. V was pared by 1 base and J by 3 bases, with 10 bases between. This CDR3 is 14 amino acids long. CDR3 nucleotide sequence: TGTGCCAGCAGTTTATCAGGGGACCTCTACGAGCAGTACTTC. It yields the protein CASSLSGDLYEQYF.

V usage is TRBV7-9 and J usage is TRBJ2-5; 9 bases are a match to TRBD2. Trimming removed 7 bases from V and 2 bases from J; junction bases left unmatched: 17. Germline CDR1 SEHNR, CDR2 FQNEAQ (reference sequence). There are 18 residues in the CDR3. The CDR3 sequence: CASTLHPRAGGSQETQYF. CDR3 sequence (DNA): TGTGCCAGCACCCTACACCCCCGAGCGGGAGGTTCGCAAGAGACCCAGTACTTC.

The J gene is TRBJ2-1, the V gene TRBV28, with TRBD2 matching 14 bases. The CDR3 totals 18 residues. V lost 4 bases to trimming and J lost 9 bases; unmatched junction nucleotides: 14. Germline assignment: CDR1 MDHEN and CDR2 SYDVKM. The CDR3 loop is CASSSGPGLAGDIGEQFF. The CDR3 DNA sequence: TGTGCCAGCAGTTCCGGACCGGGACTAGCGGGAGATATAGGTGAGCAGTTCTTC.

This chain joins TRBV29-1 and TRBJ2-7, with 9 bases fitting TRBD1. This CDR3 is 15 amino acids long. V lost 5 bases, J lost 3 bases, and 11 bases stayed unmatched. Germline V gives CDR1 SQVTM, CDR2 ANQGSEA. CDR3: CSVQGGTGIVYEQYF. In nucleotides, the CDR3 is TGCAGCGTTCAAGGGGGGACAGGGATAGTCTACGAGCAGTACTTC.

The rearrangement uses TRBV6-5 and TRBJ1-4; D is unclear. Germline-derived CDR1 and CDR2 are MNHEY and SVGAGI. There are 14 residues in the CDR3. Trimming stripped 5 bases from V and 3 bases from J, with 10 bases between. The CDR3 DNA reads as TGTGCCAGCAGTAGGTTCGCGGCTAATGAAAAACTGTTTTTT. Its protein product is CASSRFAANEKLFF.

V gene TRBV11-2 combines with J gene TRBJ2-1; TRBD2 agrees at 7 bases. The V segment lost 4 bases and the J segment 5 bases; nucleotides outside the gene matches: 8. The CDR3 has 15 amino acids. Germline V gene data show CDR1 as SGHAT and CDR2 as FQNNGV. The DNA for the CDR3 is TGTGCCAGCAGCTGGTGGGGCGGGGGAAACAATGAGCAGTTCTTC. Translating gives CASSWWGGGNNEQFF.

The chain recombines TRBV19 with TRBJ2-5; TRBD2 matches at 14 bases. This CDR3 is 15 amino acids long. With 8 bases clipped from V and 5 bases from J, the junction kept 7 bases outside the gene matches. CDR1 and CDR2 (germline): LNHDA, SQIVND (reference sequence). CDR3 sequence reads: CASGGTSGSWETQYF. CDR3 coding DNA: TGTGCCAGTGGGGGGACTAGCGGGAGTTGGGAGACCCAGTACTTC.

CDR3 amino acids: CASSPGSYGYTF. The CDR3 region has the DNA TGTGCCAGCTCTCCAGGGTCCTATGGCTACACCTTC. This sequence joins TRBV19 and TRBJ1-2; a weak D match, TRBD1 (5 bases). From germline, CDR1 is LNHDA and CDR2 SQIVND (reference sequence). This CDR3 comprises 12 residues. V was trimmed by 9 bases and J by 4 bases, leaving 12 bases between them. Full variable domain (outside the CDR3, taken from reference TRBV19 and TRBJ1-2): DGGITQSPKYLFRKEGQNVTLSCEQNLNHDAMYWYRQDPGQGLRLIYYSQIVNDFQKGDIAEGYSVSREKKESFPLTVTSAQKNPTAFYLCASSPGSYGYTFGSGTRLTVV.

The rearrangement uses TRBV4-1 and TRBJ2-3; 10 bases line up with TRBD2. The CDR3 extends over 18 amino acids. Germline values: CDR1 MGHRA, CDR2 YSYEKL. V dropped 4 bases and J dropped 4; count of bases not matched to a gene: 14. The CDR3 DNA follows: TGCGCCAGCAGCCCTAAAAGGGGTAGCGGGGGGAAGGCAGATACGCAGTATTTT. Amino acid sequence: CASSPKRGSGGKADTQYF.